The 15 T cell receptor beta chains listed next were all sequenced from one sample in a study of T cells after yellow fever vaccination (dated 2019 in TCRdb). The treatment or condition label for this specimen denotes: live attenuated yellow fever vaccine strain. The library relied on 5' RACE. TCRdb lists the instrument as Illumina HiSeq 2500. The public reads were reprocessed in TCRdb via fastp at Q25 and MiXCR, keeping in-frame beta chains. Identical CDR3 protein sequences are pooled into one entry, listed with their most common genes and DNA. This sample comprises hundreds of thousands of distinct CDR3 sequences, 12% of them detected only once. The leading ten clones occupy approximately 15% of the sample. The sequences come from PBMCs, collected on the day of the yellow fever booster vaccination. The origin of the receptors is a man aged 30-40 years who received the YFV17D yellow fever vaccine.

The gene calls are TRBV15 and TRBJ1-6; D is ambiguous. Germline assignment: CDR1 LNHNV and CDR2 YYDKDF (reference sequence). The CDR3 length is 13 residues. V lost 0 bases and J lost 9, with 6 bases in between. The CDR3 reads CATSRDLGSPLHF. CDR3 bases: TGTGCCACCAGCAGAGATCTGGGTTCACCCCTCCACTTT.

This chain connects TRBV28 to TRBJ2-1; 7 nucleotides match TRBD2. J was trimmed by 0 bases and V by 8 bases; bases with no gene match: 19. CDR1 is MDHEN, CDR2 SYDVKM, per germline. This CDR3 spans 19 amino acids. This CDR3 is CASPKAGGASGHSYNEQFF. The CDR3 nucleotides read TGTGCCAGCCCCAAAGCGGGCGGAGCTAGCGGACACTCCTACAATGAGCAGTTCTTC.

The chain uses TRBV20-1 and TRBJ2-6, with a tentative D call TRBD1 (6 bases). This CDR3 is built from 16 residues. Germline assignment: CDR1 DFQATT and CDR2 SNEGSKA (reference sequence). V was pared by 6 bases and J by 0 bases, with 15 bases between. The CDR3 protein is CSARDTRRSGANVLTF. In DNA, the CDR3 is TGCAGTGCCCGGGACACTAGACGCTCTGGGGCCAACGTCCTGACTTTC.

This clonotype was seen more than once but under ten times. This sequence joins TRBV27 and TRBJ2-3; 10 positions agree with TRBD2. The germline V gene has CDR1 MNHEY and CDR2 SMNVEV (reference sequence). Trimming cost V 2 bases and J 4 bases; bases outside gene matches: 6. CDR3 size: 16 residues. The CDR3, as DNA: TGTGCCAGCAGTTTAGCGTCTAGCGGGAGATCAGATACGCAGTATTTT. Translating it yields CASSLASSGRSDTQYF.

In nucleotides, the CDR3 is TGTGCCAGCAGAAAGACAGAAAACTATGGCTACACCTTC. This translates into CASRKTENYGYTF. The chain carries TRBV12-3 or TRBV12-4 and TRBJ1-2; weak D call: TRBD1 (5 bases). Trimming cost V 6 bases and J 2 bases, with 10 bases left between them. The CDR3 is 13 residues long.

The V gene is TRBV29-1, the J gene TRBJ2-3, with D tentatively TRBD1 or TRBD2 (5 bases each). Trimming left V 2 bases short and J 2 bases short, with 20 bases between. Germline V gene data show CDR1 as SQVTM and CDR2 as ANQGSEA. The CDR3 covers 17 residues. This CDR3 is CSVELQYRGPDTDTQYF. The CDR3 DNA is TGCAGCGTTGAATTACAATACCGGGGACCCGACACAGATACGCAGTATTTT.

This rearrangement joins TRBV7-2 to TRBJ2-1; D uncertain. The germline gives CDR1 SGHTA, CDR2 FQGNSA. The CDR3 contains 13 residues. V lost 8 bases to trimming and J lost 0 bases, with 8 bases between them. DNA for the CDR3: TGTGCCAGCGTGCCTAACTCCTACAATGAGCAGTTCTTC. Its protein is CASVPNSYNEQFF.

This clonotype was observed a few times. The chain carries TRBV10-3 and TRBJ2-7, with 8 positions matching TRBD2. The germline CDR1 and CDR2 sequences are ENHRY and SYGVKD. Germline trimming cut 0 bases from V and 7 bases from J; bases unmatched to any gene: 11. The CDR3 is 16 amino acids. The CDR3 bases are TGTGCCATCAGTGAGTCGGTAATAGCGGGAAGTGATGAGCAGTACTTC. As protein: CAISESVIAGSDEQYF.

This clonotype was detected only a few times. J is TRBJ1-1 and V is TRBV2; 7 positions agree with TRBD1. Germline lookup yields CDR1 SNHLY and CDR2 FYNNEI. CDR3 size: 14 residues. Trimming at V came to 4 bases and at J to 0 bases, leaving 2 bases not matched to a gene. CDR3 sequence: CASSVDRLNTEAFF. In DNA form, the CDR3 reads TGTGCCAGCAGTGTGGACAGGTTGAACACTGAAGCTTTCTTT.

This clonotype was seen more than once but under ten times. The rearrangement uses TRBV12-3 or TRBV12-4 and TRBJ2-5; 7 nucleotides align to TRBD2. The V gene end was trimmed by 3 bases and the J gene end by 9 bases; junction bases not matched to a gene: 7. The length of the CDR3 is 13 residues. The CDR3 DNA sequence: TGTGCCAGCAGTTTGCCAGCGGGACTGCCCCAGTACTTC. This sequence encodes CASSLPAGLPQYF.

This clonotype was seen only a few times. This chain connects TRBV20-1 to TRBJ1-3, with 8 bases aligning to TRBD1. CDR1 is DFQATT and CDR2 is SNEGSKA in the germline V gene (reference sequence). Trimming at V came to 4 bases and at J to 7 bases, leaving 6 bases not matched to a gene. The CDR3 is 13 amino acids. CDR3: CSATGQDPNTIYF. CDR3 DNA: TGCAGTGCTACGGGACAGGACCCGAACACCATATATTTT.

The V and J genes are TRBV10-3 and TRBJ1-3; D remains ambiguous. Germline CDR1 is ENHRY and CDR2 is SYGVKD. This CDR3 spans 13 amino acids. Between the trimmed V and J ends, which lost 5 bases and 0 bases, there was a span of 5 bases. The CDR3: CAISTDSGNTIYF. The CDR3 DNA sequence: TGTGCCATCAGTACAGACTCTGGAAACACCATATATTTT.

This clonotype has a count of ten or more. The chain couples TRBV6-5 to TRBJ1-2; no definite D call. The CDR3 totals 13 residues. In germline, CDR1 is MNHEY, CDR2 SVGAGI. Trimming removed 8 bases at V and 7 bases at J, with 17 bases between. This CDR3 is CASRYSGVGGYTF. The CDR3 DNA sequence: TGTGCCAGCCGCTACAGTGGCGTTGGTGGCTACACCTTC.

This sequence joins TRBV6-8 and TRBJ2-3; possibly TRBD1 for D (6 bases). CDR3 length: 15 amino acids. The germline V gene has CDR1 MNHGY and CDR2 SAAAGT. Trimming cost V 4 bases and J 4 bases, with 15 bases left between them. CDR3 nucleotide sequence: TGTGCCAGCAGTTTATACAGGGAGAGGCCAGATACGCAGTATTTT. As protein: CASSLYRERPDTQYF.

This clonotype appeared a few times. The chain joins TRBV7-2 to TRBJ2-2, with 11 bases that match TRBD2. The CDR3 has 15 residues. Trimming cost V 5 bases and J 7 bases; bases outside gene matches: 6. From germline, CDR1 is SGHTA and CDR2 FQGNSA. The CDR3 loop reads CASSLSGRASGELFF. DNA of the CDR3: TGTGCCAGCAGCCTTAGCGGGAGGGCCAGCGGGGAGCTGTTTTTT.